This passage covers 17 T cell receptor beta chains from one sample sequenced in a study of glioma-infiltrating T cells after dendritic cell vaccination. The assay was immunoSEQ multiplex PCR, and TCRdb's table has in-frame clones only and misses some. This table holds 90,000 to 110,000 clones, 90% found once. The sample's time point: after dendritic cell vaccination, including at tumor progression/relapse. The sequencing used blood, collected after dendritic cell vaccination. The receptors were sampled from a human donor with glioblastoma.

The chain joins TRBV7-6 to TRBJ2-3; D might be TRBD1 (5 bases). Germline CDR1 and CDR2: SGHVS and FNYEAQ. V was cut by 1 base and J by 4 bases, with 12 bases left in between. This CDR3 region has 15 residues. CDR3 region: CASSLVPGSADTQYF. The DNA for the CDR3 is TGTGCCAGCAGCTTAGTCCCAGGGTCCGCAGATACGCAGTATTTT. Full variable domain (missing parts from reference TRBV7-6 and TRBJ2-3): GAGVSQSPRYKVTKRGQDVALRCDPISGHVSLYWYRQALGQGPEFLTYFNYEAQQDKSGLPNDRFSAERPEGSISTLTIQRTEQRDSAMYRCASSLVPGSADTQYFGPGTRLTVL.

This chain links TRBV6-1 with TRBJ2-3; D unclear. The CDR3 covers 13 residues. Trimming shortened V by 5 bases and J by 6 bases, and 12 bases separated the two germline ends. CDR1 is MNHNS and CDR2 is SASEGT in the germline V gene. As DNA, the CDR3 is TGTGCCAGCAGTCCCGCGGATCACGATACGCAGTATTTT. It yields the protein CASSPADHDTQYF.

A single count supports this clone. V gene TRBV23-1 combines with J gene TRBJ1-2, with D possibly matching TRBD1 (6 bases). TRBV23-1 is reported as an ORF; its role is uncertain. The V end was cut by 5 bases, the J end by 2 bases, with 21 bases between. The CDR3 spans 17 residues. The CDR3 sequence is CASSIWANPQGNYGYTF. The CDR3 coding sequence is TGCGCCAGCAGTATCTGGGCTAACCCGCAGGGGAACTATGGCTACACCTTC.

This CDR3 reads CAWSGKGVYTEAFF. The CDR3 bases are TGTGCCTGGAGCGGAAAGGGGGTTTACACTGAAGCTTTCTTT. The chain carries TRBV30 and TRBJ1-1, with D tentatively TRBD1 (6 bases). This CDR3 has 14 residues. Germline CDR1 is GTSNPN and CDR2 is SVGIG (reference sequence). The V gene lost 3 bases and the J gene lost 3 bases, with 14 bases spanning the gap.

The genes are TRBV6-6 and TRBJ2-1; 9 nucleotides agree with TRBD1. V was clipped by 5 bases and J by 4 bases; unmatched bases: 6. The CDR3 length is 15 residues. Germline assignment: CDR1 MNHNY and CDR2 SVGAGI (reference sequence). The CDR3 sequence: CASSRDRGGYNEQFF. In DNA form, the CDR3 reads TGTGCCAGCAGTCGCGACAGGGGGGGGTACAATGAGCAGTTCTTC.

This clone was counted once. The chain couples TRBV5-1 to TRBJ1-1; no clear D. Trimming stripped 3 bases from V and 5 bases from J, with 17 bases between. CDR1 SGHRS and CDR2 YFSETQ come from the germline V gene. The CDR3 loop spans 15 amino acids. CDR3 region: CASSSFHKRGTEAFF. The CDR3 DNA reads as TGCGCCAGCAGCTCTTTCCACAAACGGGGTACTGAAGCTTTCTTT. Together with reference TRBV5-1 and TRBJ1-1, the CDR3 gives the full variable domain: KAGVTQTPRYLIKTRGQQVTLSCSPISGHRSVSWYQQTPGQGLQFLFEYFSETQRNKGNFPGRFSGRQFSNSRSEMNVSTLELGDSALYLCASSSFHKRGTEAFFGQGTRLTVV.

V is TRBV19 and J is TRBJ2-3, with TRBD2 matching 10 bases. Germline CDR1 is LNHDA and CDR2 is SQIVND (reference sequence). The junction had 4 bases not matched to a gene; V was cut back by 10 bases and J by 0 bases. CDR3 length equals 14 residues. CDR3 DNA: TGTGCCACCACGGGACTAGCGAGCACAGATACGCAGTATTTT. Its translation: CATTGLASTDTQYF.

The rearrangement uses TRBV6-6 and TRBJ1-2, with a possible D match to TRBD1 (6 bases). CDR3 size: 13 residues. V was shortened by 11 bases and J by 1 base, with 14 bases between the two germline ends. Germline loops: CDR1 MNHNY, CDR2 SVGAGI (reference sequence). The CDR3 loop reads CAGRGANNYGYTF. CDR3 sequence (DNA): TGTGCCGGACGGGGGGCGAATAACTATGGCTACACCTTC.

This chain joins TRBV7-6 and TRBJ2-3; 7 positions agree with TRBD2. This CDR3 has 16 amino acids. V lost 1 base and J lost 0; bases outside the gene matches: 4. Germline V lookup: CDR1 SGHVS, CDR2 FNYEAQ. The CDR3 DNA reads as TGTGCCAGCAGCTTAGTTCCGGGGGGAAGCACAGATACGCAGTATTTT. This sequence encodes CASSLVPGGSTDTQYF.

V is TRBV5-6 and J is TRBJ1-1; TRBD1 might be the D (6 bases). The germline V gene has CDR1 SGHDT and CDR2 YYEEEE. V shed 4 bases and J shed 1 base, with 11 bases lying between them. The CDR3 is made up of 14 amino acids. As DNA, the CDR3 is TGTGCCAGCAGCCCGACAGGCACGAACACTGAAGCTTTCTTT. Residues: CASSPTGTNTEAFF.

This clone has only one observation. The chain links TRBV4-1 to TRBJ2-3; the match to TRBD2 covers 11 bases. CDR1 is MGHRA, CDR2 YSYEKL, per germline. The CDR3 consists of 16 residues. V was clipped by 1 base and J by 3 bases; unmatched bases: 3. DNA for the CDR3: TGCGCCAGCAGCCAAGGCCCTAGCGGGGGGACAGATACGCAGTATTTT. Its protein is CASSQGPSGGTDTQYF.

This CDR3 is CASSFGPTGGGGSRTEAFF. The CDR3 nucleotides read TGCGCCAGCAGTTTCGGCCCGACAGGGGGCGGGGGTAGTCGGACTGAAGCTTTCTTT. J is TRBJ1-1 and V is TRBV5-1, with 10 bases aligning to TRBD1. With 5 bases clipped from V and 5 bases from J, the junction kept 21 bases outside the gene matches. The CDR3 consists of 19 residues. Germline CDR1 is SGHRS and CDR2 is YFSETQ.

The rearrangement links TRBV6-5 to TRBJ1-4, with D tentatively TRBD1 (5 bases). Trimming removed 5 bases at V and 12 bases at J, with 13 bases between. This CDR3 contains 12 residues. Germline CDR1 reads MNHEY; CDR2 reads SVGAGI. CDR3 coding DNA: TGTGCCAGCAGTCCCTCGGAAGGGGAACTGTTTTTT. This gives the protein CASSPSEGELFF.

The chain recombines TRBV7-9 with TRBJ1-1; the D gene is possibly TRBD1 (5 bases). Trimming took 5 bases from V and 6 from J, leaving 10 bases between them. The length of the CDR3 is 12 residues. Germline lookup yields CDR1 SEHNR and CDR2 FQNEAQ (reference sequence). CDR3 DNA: TGTGCCAGCAGCCGAGGAGGGGCTGAAGCTTTCTTT. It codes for CASSRGGAEAFF.

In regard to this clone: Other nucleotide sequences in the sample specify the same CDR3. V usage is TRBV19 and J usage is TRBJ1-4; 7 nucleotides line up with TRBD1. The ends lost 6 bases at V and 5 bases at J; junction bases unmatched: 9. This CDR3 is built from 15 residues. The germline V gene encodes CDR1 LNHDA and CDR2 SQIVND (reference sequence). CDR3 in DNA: TGTGCCAGTAGCCCACAGGGGAACGGGAATGAAAAACTGTTTTTT. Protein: CASSPQGNGNEKLFF.

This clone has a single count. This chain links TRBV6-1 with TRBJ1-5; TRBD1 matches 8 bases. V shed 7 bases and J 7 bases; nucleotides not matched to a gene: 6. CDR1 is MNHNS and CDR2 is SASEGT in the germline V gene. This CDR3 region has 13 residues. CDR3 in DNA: TGTGCCAGCAAAGGACAGGGCCGGCAGCCCCAGCATTTT. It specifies CASKGQGRQPQHF.

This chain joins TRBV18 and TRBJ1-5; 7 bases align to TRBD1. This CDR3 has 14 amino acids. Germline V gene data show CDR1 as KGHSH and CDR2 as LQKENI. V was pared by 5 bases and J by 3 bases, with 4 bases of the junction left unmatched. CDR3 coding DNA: TGTGCCAGCTCAGCAGACAGGGCCAATCAGCCCCAGCATTTT. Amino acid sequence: CASSADRANQPQHF.